The TCR beta chain described here comes from a study of T cells in Graves' hyperthyroidism and ophthalmopathy. In the case of this clonotype: Its antigen is as yet unknown.

Study-level findings and limits: Most clonotypes expanded in thyroid above 0.001 were likewise present in blood.

TCR beta CDR3 sequences were amplified from RNA transcripts. The HTBI set primed first-round TCR CDR3 RT-PCR. TCRdb ran MiXCR on the multiplex PCR reads and lists one entry per CDR3 protein. The data show almost 500,000 distinct CDR3 sequences, around a fifth seen once. V shed 5 bases and J shed 7 bases, with 12 bases lying between them. Germline loops: CDR1 DFQATT, CDR2 SNEGSKA (reference sequence). CDR3 size: 13 residues. The chain is built from TRBV20-1 and TRBJ1-6; possibly TRBD1 for D (6 bases). This TCR was sampled from a woman in her 70s with Graves' ophthalmopathy. Sequencing used blood. CDR3 residues: CSAAGDWNSPLHF. CDR3 bases: TGCAGTGCTGCAGGGGATTGGAATTCACCCCTCCACTTT.